These T cell receptor beta chains were read from a single sample in a study of T-cell reconstitution after alpha-beta-depleted transplantation in children. TCRdb fed the PCR reads into MiXCR, producing one record per CDR3 protein. This table has a few hundred thousand distinct CDR3 sequences, approximately 10% appearing once. The starting material was PBMCs from the stem cell graft donor, obtained from the stem cell graft. The source of these receptors is a human donor who donated a stem cell graft to a child with acute lymphoblastic leukemia. The CDR3 runs from the conserved cysteine through the conserved F or W. The D gene is left open where the match is weak. The listing skips clone size in some rows; elsewhere it reads once, few, many or a size class.

clone_size j_call v_call d_call cdr3_nt cdr3_aa
- TRBJ2-7 TRBV11-1 TRBD1 TGTGCCAGCAGCCCACGCCGAGGGACAGGGGGCACGTACGAGCAGTACTTC CASSPRRGTGGTYEQYF
many TRBJ2-5 TRBV20-1 - TGCAGTGCTAGAGGAGCCCAGGGATCCGGGGAGACCCAGTACTTC CSARGAQGSGETQYF
few TRBJ2-7 TRBV6-1 TRBD2 TGTGCCAGCAGTGGAGCGGGAGGGCCCTACGAGCAGTACTTC CASSGAGGPYEQYF
- TRBJ1-5 TRBV12-3/TRBV12-4 - TGTGCCAGCACCGCATATAGCAATCAGCCCCAGCATTTT CASTAYSNQPQHF
few TRBJ2-2 TRBV11-1 - TGTGCCAGCAGCTCCCCATCCGGGCCAAACACCGGGGAGCTGTTTTTT CASSSPSGPNTGELFF
- TRBJ2-1 TRBV25-1 TRBD2 TGTGCCAGCAGAGGGACTAGCGGGAGGGCCGTACACAATGAGCAGTTCTTC CASRGTSGRAVHNEQFF
many TRBJ2-7 TRBV12-3/TRBV12-4 - TGTGCCAGCAGTTCCTCAGCTTACGAGCAGTACTTC CASSSSAYEQYF
few TRBJ1-2 TRBV19 - TGTGCCAGTAGGCCCCAGAGCGGTGGCTACACCTTC CASRPQSGGYTF
- TRBJ2-1 TRBV12-3/TRBV12-4 TRBD2 TGTGCCAGCACTACGCCGGGACTAGCGGAGCACAATGAGCAGTTCTTC CASTTPGLAEHNEQFF
many TRBJ2-5 TRBV7-3 TRBD1 TGTGCCAGCAGCGTACAGGGGTCGGGGGAGACCCAGTACTTC CASSVQGSGETQYF
many TRBJ1-1 TRBV20-1 - TGCAGTGCCCCTTATTCAGGGAGCACTGAAGCTTTCTTT CSAPYSGSTEAFF
- TRBJ2-5 TRBV5-1 TRBD2 TGCGCCAGCAGCTTGGGCGGGAGCAAGCAAGAGACCCAGTACTTC CASSLGGSKQETQYF
- TRBJ2-5 TRBV27 - TGTGCCAGCAGTCCCCGGCCCCCAGAGACCCAGTACTTC CASSPRPPETQYF
few TRBJ1-4 TRBV7-9 - TGTGCCAGCAGCTTATTGGAGACAGCCGCAAATGAAAAACTGTTTTTT CASSLLETAANEKLFF
few TRBJ1-1 TRBV9 - TGTGCCAGCAGCGGGAGGACGGATTGGGCTGAAGCTTTCTTT CASSGRTDWAEAFF
many TRBJ2-2 TRBV7-8 - TGTGCCAGCAGCCAGTACGCGAACACCGGGGAGCTGTTTTTT CASSQYANTGELFF
few TRBJ1-5 TRBV6-1 - TGTGCCAGCAGTGAAAGCGCCAGGCTCAATCAGCCCCAGCATTTT CASSESARLNQPQHF
many TRBJ2-7 TRBV7-2 - TGTGCCAGCAGCTTAGAGGCTGGGGGGCCCTACGAGCAGTACTTC CASSLEAGGPYEQYF
many TRBJ2-2 TRBV9 - TGTGCCAGCAGCGTAGCGGGGAGAGGGACACACACCGGGGAGCTGTTTTTT CASSVAGRGTHTGELFF
few TRBJ2-2 TRBV19 - TGTGCCAGTAGTATAGTGGCCCTGACCGGGGAGCTGTTTTTT CASSIVALTGELFF
- TRBJ1-1 TRBV4-1 - TGCGCCAGCAGCCAAGAAAAAGGGATGAACACTGAAGCTTTCTTT CASSQEKGMNTEAFF
many TRBJ1-2 TRBV12-3/TRBV12-4 - TGTGCCAGCAGTTTCACCGGGGAGGAAGGCTACACCTTC CASSFTGEEGYTF
few TRBJ2-2 TRBV27 - TGTGCCAGCAGTTTCCAGACAAACACCGGGGAGCTGTTTTTT CASSFQTNTGELFF
- TRBJ2-2 TRBV5-1 - TGCGCCAGCAGCTTGCAAGCGGTCACCGGGGAGCTGTTTTTT CASSLQAVTGELFF
few TRBJ2-3 TRBV5-1 TRBD2 TGCGCCAGCAGCTTGGGCCGTTCTAGCGGGACCACAGATACGCAGTATTTT CASSLGRSSGTTDTQYF
many TRBJ2-1 TRBV20-1 TRBD2 TGCAGTGCTAGAGGACTAGCGGGAGCTCGAAATGAGCAGTTCTTC CSARGLAGARNEQFF
- TRBJ1-2 TRBV19 - TGTGCCAGCGCCATCGGGGTCCCGTATGGCTACACCTTC CASAIGVPYGYTF
few TRBJ2-7 TRBV3-1 - TGTGCCAGCAGCGGGGCGGCGGTACAGTACTTC CASSGAAVQYF
- TRBJ2-1 TRBV4-3 - TGCGCCAGCAGCCAGTACCCGGAAAGCGAGCAGTTCTTC CASSQYPESEQFF
many TRBJ2-7 TRBV11-3 TRBD2 TGTGCCAGCAGCGGGACTAGCGGATACGAGCAGTACTTC CASSGTSGYEQYF
few TRBJ2-1 TRBV2 TRBD1 TGTGCCAGCAGCCCGGACAGGGAACCCTACAATGAGCAGTTCTTC CASSPDREPYNEQFF
few TRBJ2-3 TRBV5-1 - TGCGCCAGCGGCCCTGGAGCAGATACGCAGTATTTT CASGPGADTQYF
- TRBJ2-3 TRBV4-1 TRBD2 TGCGCCAGCAGGAAGCGGGAGGGAAGTACAGATACGCAGTATTTT CASRKREGSTDTQYF
many TRBJ2-5 TRBV7-2 - TGTGCCAGCAGCCCACTGGGACTGGCTCGGGCCCAAGAGACCCAGTACTTC CASSPLGLARAQETQYF
many TRBJ2-5 TRBV5-1 TRBD1 TGCGCCAGCATCGGGTCAGGGGGCGCGGGGGAGACCCAGTACTTC CASIGSGGAGETQYF
few TRBJ2-3 TRBV12-3/TRBV12-4 TRBD2 TGTGCCAGCAGCCCGGGGACTAGCGGGCTCCAAAATACGCAGTATTTT CASSPGTSGLQNTQYF
- TRBJ1-1 TRBV29-1 - TGCAGCGTTGAAAGAAACACTGAAGCTTTCTTT CSVERNTEAFF
- TRBJ2-2 TRBV12-3/TRBV12-4 - TGTGCCAGCAGTTTTGGGCAGGGCATAGCCGGGGAGCTGTTTTTT CASSFGQGIAGELFF
few TRBJ1-3 TRBV7-9 - TGTGCCAGCAGCTTAAACTGGGGTTCCACCATATATTTT CASSLNWGSTIYF
- TRBJ1-1 TRBV3-1 TRBD1 TGTGCCAGTACCGGACAGGGAAGGATGAACACTGAAGCTTTCTTT CASTGQGRMNTEAFF
few TRBJ2-3 TRBV20-1 - TGCAGAATTCCGGGACTAGATACGCAGTATTTT CRIPGLDTQYF
many TRBJ1-1 TRBV9 TRBD1 TGTGCCCCAGACAGGGGGAACACTGAAGCTTTCTTT CAPDRGNTEAFF
many TRBJ1-2 TRBV29-1 - TGCAGCGTTGTAAGGCCGACGGATTATGGCTACACCTTC CSVVRPTDYGYTF
- TRBJ1-2 TRBV27 - TGTGCCAGCAGTTTCTGGCAGGGAGCTGGCTACACCTTC CASSFWQGAGYTF
few TRBJ1-4 TRBV4-1 - TGCGCCAGCAGCCAAGCGGGGGGGATTAATGAAAAACTGTTTTTT CASSQAGGINEKLFF
few TRBJ2-5 TRBV6-5 - TGTGCCAGCAGTTACTCGATAGCCGGGTCCCTTCGAGGACAAGAGACCCAGTACTTC CASSYSIAGSLRGQETQYF
few TRBJ2-2 TRBV3-1 TRBD2 TGTGCCAGCTATCCTAGGGGTACTAGCGGGATTGACACCGGGGAGCTGTTTTTT CASYPRGTSGIDTGELFF
few TRBJ2-5 TRBV20-1 - TGCAGTGCCCCTCGGAGTAAGACCCAGTACTTC CSAPRSKTQYF
few TRBJ1-2 TRBV20-1 - TGCAGTGCCCGATTTAGGGTCGATGGCTACACCTTC CSARFRVDGYTF
- TRBJ2-7 TRBV28 TRBD2 TGTGCCAGCAGCATACGGCGGCTAGCGGGAGCCTCCTACGAGCAGTACTTC CASSIRRLAGASYEQYF
- TRBJ2-1 TRBV6-1 TRBD2 TGTGCCAGCAGTCGTACTAGCGGGAGGCCTCTCGGGCAGTTCTTC CASSRTSGRPLGQFF
few TRBJ1-6 TRBV6-6 TRBD1 TGTGCCAGCAAGGGACAGGGAAATTCACCCCTCCACTTT CASKGQGNSPLHF